This T cell receptor beta chain was captured by sequencing in a study of shared clonotypes between healthy human individuals. For the study at large: Two women and a few men aged 18 to 49 served as donors. The plates for each donor numbered three CD4 naive, three CD4 memory, two CD8 naive and one CD8 memory.

Regarding the study as a whole: Among several donors, roughly 5% of naive CD4 clonotypes were found in common. Generally, estimated richness proved larger in naive subsets than it did in memory subsets.

V shed 0 bases and J 3 bases; nucleotides not matched to a gene: 6. The CDR3 consists of 17 residues. Germline CDR1 LNHNV, CDR2 YYDKDF (reference sequence). Only in-frame clones appear in the TCRdb table, and some are missing; sequencing was by immunoSEQ multiplex PCR. The table includes roughly 410,000 clones, around 96% detected once. This clone was picked up one time. The antigen is undetermined. The chain is built from TRBV15 and TRBJ2-5; TRBD2 matches 11 bases. This clonotype was obtained from a man younger than 45 in good health. Sequencing used memory CD8+ T cells sorted from blood. Subset here: CD45RO+ cells pooled with CCR7-negative TemRA cells. The CDR3 here is CATSRDLRGLAEETQYF. For the CDR3, the DNA is TGTGCCACCAGCAGAGATCTTAGGGGACTAGCGGAAGAGACCCAGTACTTC.